This TCR beta chain originates from a study of T cells after yellow fever vaccination. Using its own MiXCR run on the 5' RACE reads, TCRdb lists one record per CDR3 protein. The table lists 250,000 to 300,000 distinct CDR3 sequences, around 5.3% of them singletons, with roughly 3% in the top ten. This clonotype was seen repeatedly, ten times or more. J gave up 5 bases and V 3 bases, and 10 bases lay outside the gene matches. The germline V gene has CDR1 MNHEY and CDR2 SMNVEV (reference sequence). This CDR3 region has 17 residues. The sequence was collected from a man aged 18 to 29 who received the YFV17D yellow fever vaccine. V is TRBV27 and J is TRBJ2-2, with 9 bases fitting TRBD1. The material sequenced was CD4+ T cells sorted from PBMCs, taken on the day of the yellow fever booster vaccination. CDR3 coding DNA: TGTGCCAGCAGTTTGGTCACCGGGGACAGGGATACCGGGGAGCTGTTTTTT. Protein product: CASSLVTGDRDTGELFF.